These T cell receptor beta chains were read from a single sample in a study of CD8 T cells in ankylosing spondylitis. TCRdb re-analysed the 5' RACE reads in MiXCR, keeping a single row per CDR3 protein. The sample lists over 600,000 distinct CDR3 sequences, around 20% occurring once. Sequenced material: blood, either unsorted or a sorted T cell fraction (not recorded which). The receptors derive from a male donor with ankylosing spondylitis. The CDR3 runs from the conserved cysteine through the conserved F or W. Fields, in order: D gene, clone size, V gene, J gene, CDR3 DNA, CDR3 protein. D genes are given only for firm matches. Not all rows give a size; the values are once, few, many and, for expanded clones, a class.

.,few,TRBV12-5,TRBJ2-3,TGTGCTAGTGGTCCCCGTTTAGGCACAGATACGCAGTATTTT,CASGPRLGTDTQYF
.,.,TRBV7-8,TRBJ1-6,TGTGCCAGCAGCCCACAGGGTTTGGGTAATTCACCCCTCCACTTT,CASSPQGLGNSPLHF
.,.,TRBV4-1,TRBJ2-7,TGCGCCAGCAGCCAACCGGACGAAGACCCCTACGAGCAGTACTTC,CASSQPDEDPYEQYF
.,few,TRBV20-1,TRBJ2-6,TGCAGCGCAACGACAGTCTCTGGGGCCAACGTCCTGACTTTC,CSATTVSGANVLTF
TRBD1,few,TRBV6-5,TRBJ2-5,TGTGCCAGCAGTTACTCAAAGGAAACAGGGGGATTCCAAGAGACCCAGTACTTC,CASSYSKETGGFQETQYF
TRBD1,.,TRBV5-1,TRBJ1-4,TGCGCCAGCAGCCCCCGGGCAGGGGGTCAAAATGAAAAACTGTTTTTT,CASSPRAGGQNEKLFF
TRBD2,.,TRBV11-2,TRBJ2-7,TGTGCCAGCAGCTCGATGGGGACTACTACTAGCGGGAGACCCCAAACCTACGAGCAGTACTTC,CASSSMGTTTSGRPQTYEQYF
.,.,TRBV27,TRBJ2-1,TGTGCCAGCAGATACAGGTACAATGAGCAGTTCTTC,CASRYRYNEQFF
.,few,TRBV12-3/TRBV12-4,TRBJ1-4,TGTGCCAGCAGCACACTAGCGTCTTCTCGGGGTGAAAAACTGTTTTTT,CASSTLASSRGEKLFF
.,few,TRBV5-6,TRBJ1-2,TGTGCCAGCAGCTCACAGGACAGAGCCGGTGGCTACACCTTC,CASSSQDRAGGYTF
.,few,TRBV20-1,TRBJ2-1,TGCAGTGCTTCCTGGGTTAGCGTTAACAATGAGCAGTTCTTC,CSASWVSVNNEQFF
TRBD1,.,TRBV5-1,TRBJ2-1,TGCGCCAGCAGCAGGCGGGGCCAGGGGGCACTCTACAATGAGCAGTTCTTC,CASSRRGQGALYNEQFF
.,few,TRBV28,TRBJ2-3,TGTGCCAGCAGTTTCAGGCTTCCGCGCACAGATACGCAGTATTTT,CASSFRLPRTDTQYF
.,few,TRBV28,TRBJ1-1,TGTGCCAGCAGTTTCCCGGCCAACACTGAAGCTTTCTTT,CASSFPANTEAFF
TRBD1,.,TRBV4-1,TRBJ2-7,TGCGCCAGCAGCCAAGAACGGGCAGGGGGCGAGCAGTACTTC,CASSQERAGGEQYF
.,few,TRBV15,TRBJ1-5,TGTGCCACCAGCAGGGTCCACGAGCAGCCCCAGCATTTT,CATSRVHEQPQHF
.,.,TRBV3-1,TRBJ2-3,TGTGCCAGCAGCCAAGGGGGCGGATTTGGGCGAGATACGCAGTATTTT,CASSQGGGFGRDTQYF
.,.,TRBV12-3/TRBV12-4,TRBJ1-3,TGTGCCATCAAAGCGATAGCAGGGGCTGGAAACACCATATATTTT,CAIKAIAGAGNTIYF
TRBD2,few,TRBV7-2,TRBJ2-1,TGTGCCAGCACCCCCACGGGGACTACCTACAATGAGCAGTTCTTC,CASTPTGTTYNEQFF
.,.,TRBV11-2,TRBJ1-3,TGTGCCAGCAGCCCGACCGGGATCTCTGGAAACACCATATATTTT,CASSPTGISGNTIYF
TRBD2,.,TRBV5-1,TRBJ2-2,TGCGCCAGCAGCTTGGGCCAACTAGCGGGAGACACCGGGGAGCTGTTTTTT,CASSLGQLAGDTGELFF
TRBD1,.,TRBV4-1,TRBJ2-7,TGCGCCAGCAGCCGACATACACCAAACCTCGTGACAGGGGTTCGCGAGCAGTACTTC,CASSRHTPNLVTGVREQYF
.,.,TRBV4-2,TRBJ1-5,TGTGCCAGCAGCCAGAATTGGGGGTCCAATCAGCCCCAGCATTTT,CASSQNWGSNQPQHF
.,many,TRBV28,TRBJ2-7,TGTGCCAGCAGTTCAGGGGGGACCTACGAGCAGTACTTC,CASSSGGTYEQYF
.,.,TRBV5-6,TRBJ2-1,TGTGCCAGCAGCCTGGAGGGGGGCCCCCACAATGAGCAGTTCTTC,CASSLEGGPHNEQFF
TRBD2,.,TRBV7-2,TRBJ2-1,TGTGCCAGCAGCTTAGCGCGGGGGGGAAGGCAGTTCTTC,CASSLARGGRQFF
.,few,TRBV6-1,TRBJ2-2,TGTGCCAGCAGAAGGGGAGGCGAAACGAACACCGGGGAGCTGTTTTTT,CASRRGGETNTGELFF
.,few,TRBV27,TRBJ2-7,TGTGCCAGCAGTTTAGGAATGGAGCAGTACTTC,CASSLGMEQYF
TRBD1,many,TRBV12-3/TRBV12-4,TRBJ1-5,TGTGCCAGCAGCATTACAGGGGGTGGGCAGCCCCAGCATTTT,CASSITGGGQPQHF
TRBD1,.,TRBV5-1,TRBJ2-5,TGCGCCAGCAGCTTGGAGGCGACAGGGTCAGAGACCCAGTACTTC,CASSLEATGSETQYF
TRBD1,.,TRBV27,TRBJ2-6,TGTGCCAGCAGTCAAACCGGGACAGGGGAAACTGGGGCCAACGTCCTGACTTTC,CASSQTGTGETGANVLTF
.,.,TRBV9,TRBJ1-6,TGTGCCAGCAGTGGGAGGGTCCAGGGGTCACCCCTCCACTTT,CASSGRVQGSPLHF
.,.,TRBV12-3/TRBV12-4,TRBJ2-3,TGTGCCAGCAGCCCTCAGGGGGGGGGATTAGATACGCAGTATTTT,CASSPQGGGLDTQYF
.,few,TRBV5-1,TRBJ2-1,TGCGCCAGCAGCATCAGCCAAATCTACAATGAGCAGTTCTTC,CASSISQIYNEQFF
TRBD2,.,TRBV12-3/TRBV12-4,TRBJ2-5,TGTGCCAGCAGTGGACTAGCGGGGGGGCTTGTTCAAGAGACCCAGTACTTC,CASSGLAGGLVQETQYF
TRBD2,.,TRBV2,TRBJ2-7,TGTGCCAGCAGTGAAGATTTTCCGGGACTAGATGCTTACGAGCAGTACTTC,CASSEDFPGLDAYEQYF
.,.,TRBV5-1,TRBJ2-5,TGCGCCAGCAGCTGGATGGGAGGACAAGAGACCCAGTACTTC,CASSWMGGQETQYF
.,.,TRBV5-1,TRBJ2-5,TGCGCCAGCAGCTTGGAGGGCGCAGAGAAAGAGACCCAGTACTTC,CASSLEGAEKETQYF
.,few,TRBV20-1,TRBJ2-1,TGCAGTGCTAATCCCCCCAGGGGGGGATACAATGAGCAGTTCTTC,CSANPPRGGYNEQFF
TRBD2,.,TRBV11-1,TRBJ2-7,TGTGCCAGCAGCTTAGCGGGCCAATGGACTAGCGGGGGCCCACACGAGCAGTACTTC,CASSLAGQWTSGGPHEQYF
.,.,TRBV4-1,TRBJ2-7,TGCGCCAGCAGCCACGGACAGGAGGGCTACGAGCAGTACTTC,CASSHGQEGYEQYF
.,.,TRBV6-5,TRBJ2-2,TGTGCCAGCAGTACCCGACTGGTTAACACCGGGGAGCTGTTTTTT,CASSTRLVNTGELFF
.,many,TRBV9,TRBJ2-3,TGTGCCAGCAGCATACGACAGGAGGCCACAGATACGCAGTATTTT,CASSIRQEATDTQYF
.,.,TRBV7-7,TRBJ2-2,TGTGCTAGCAGCCAGCTTATGAGTTCATTTGGGTCCGGGGAGCTGTTTTTT,CASSQLMSSFGSGELFF
.,.,TRBV7-8,TRBJ2-1,TGTGCCAGCAGTCACGGGACTCAGTTAATCGATGAGCAGTTCTTC,CASSHGTQLIDEQFF
TRBD1,.,TRBV5-1,TRBJ2-7,TGCGCCAGCAGCTTGGTGGCGGACAGGCGCGACGAGCAGTACTTC,CASSLVADRRDEQYF
.,few,TRBV2,TRBJ2-5,TGTGCCAGCATGCCACAGATCGAAATTACGGCCCAGTACTTC,CASMPQIEITAQYF
.,.,TRBV28,TRBJ1-2,TGTGCCAGCCAAAATGTGGCTATTGGCTACACCTTC,CASQNVAIGYTF
.,many,TRBV9,TRBJ2-7,TGTGCCAGCAGCGCTTGGGGGAGCTCCTACGAGCAGTACTTC,CASSAWGSSYEQYF
TRBD2,.,TRBV9,TRBJ2-3,TGTGCCAGCAGCGTGATGGTAGCGGGGGGCACAGATACGCAGTATTTT,CASSVMVAGGTDTQYF
.,few,TRBV5-1,TRBJ1-4,TGCGCCAGCAGCTTGGAGTACGAGGGAAAACTGTTTTTT,CASSLEYEGKLFF
.,.,TRBV12-3/TRBV12-4,TRBJ1-5,TGTGCCAGCAGCTATGGACGGAGCAATCAGCCCCAGCATTTT,CASSYGRSNQPQHF
TRBD1,few,TRBV5-1,TRBJ2-7,TGCGCCAGCAGCTTGGGAAGGGACAGGGCTTCCTACGAGCAGTACTTC,CASSLGRDRASYEQYF
.,.,TRBV12-3/TRBV12-4,TRBJ1-5,TGTGCCAGCAGTTTAGGATGGGATACTCAGCCCCAGCATTTT,CASSLGWDTQPQHF
.,.,TRBV7-9,TRBJ2-7,TGTGCCAGCAGCTCGCTAGGGCAGAGCTCCTACGAGCAGTACTTC,CASSSLGQSSYEQYF
.,.,TRBV15,TRBJ2-7,TGTGCCACCAGCAGAGAGGGACACTCCTACGAGCAGTACTTC,CATSREGHSYEQYF
.,.,TRBV10-3,TRBJ2-5,TGTGCCATCGGAATCAGGGGGGAAGAGACCCAGTACTTC,CAIGIRGEETQYF